Sequencing of this TCR beta chain was carried out in a study of early T cells in non-severe SARS-CoV-2 infection. In the study overall: With bulk RNA from unsorted whole blood as input, sequencing yielded unpaired chains. Notes on the study in general: Matching against VDJdb likely underestimated virus-specific expansions, favoring anti-spike CD8.

The CDR3 runs to 14 residues. Trimming took off 2 bases at V and 3 bases at J, with 11 bases between the two ends. Individual cDNA molecules were tagged with unique molecular identifiers. One entry per CDR3 protein results from TCRdb running MiXCR on the 5' RACE reads. The sample carries over 30,000 distinct CDR3 sequences, around 7% recorded once. For this clonotype: The antigen is undetermined.

This TCR was recovered from an adult who was a healthcare worker with PCR-confirmed SARS-CoV-2 infection or an uninfected control (not recorded which). The material was whole blood, obtained at baseline. The chain is built from TRBV12-3 or TRBV12-4 and TRBJ2-7; D gene unclear. In DNA, the CDR3 is TGTGCCAGCAGTTTAAGGGCAGATATCTACGAGCAGTACTTC. It yields the protein CASSLRADIYEQYF.